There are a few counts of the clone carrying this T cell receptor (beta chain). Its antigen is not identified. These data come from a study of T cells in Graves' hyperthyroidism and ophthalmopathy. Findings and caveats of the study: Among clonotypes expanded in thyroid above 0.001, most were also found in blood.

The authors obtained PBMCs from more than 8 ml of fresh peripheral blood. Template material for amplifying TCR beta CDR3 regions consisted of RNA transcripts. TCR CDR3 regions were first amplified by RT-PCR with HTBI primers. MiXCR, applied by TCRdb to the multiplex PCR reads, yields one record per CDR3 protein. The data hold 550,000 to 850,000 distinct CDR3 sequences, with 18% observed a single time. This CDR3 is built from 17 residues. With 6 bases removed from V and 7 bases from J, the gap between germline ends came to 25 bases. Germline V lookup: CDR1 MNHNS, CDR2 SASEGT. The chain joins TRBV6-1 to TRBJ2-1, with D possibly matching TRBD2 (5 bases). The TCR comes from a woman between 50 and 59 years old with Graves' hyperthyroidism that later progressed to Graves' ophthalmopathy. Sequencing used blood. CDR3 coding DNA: TGTGCCAGCAGCCAAGGAAGGGAGCTCCCCTCTACAAATGAGCAGTTCTTC. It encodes CASSQGRELPSTNEQFF.